The 24 T cell receptor beta chains reported below all come from one sample, sequenced in a study of T cell changes during pregnancy in multiple sclerosis. TCRdb keeps only in-frame clones here, not all; method: immunoSEQ multiplex PCR. The sample shows tens of thousands of clones, 90% to 95% of them seen only once. Specimen: peripheral blood, collected in the second trimester of pregnancy. The receptors here all came from a female donor with multiple sclerosis, enrolled in a pregnancy study.

This sequence joins TRBV11-1 and TRBJ2-3; perhaps TRBD1 as D (5 bases). Trimming left V 3 bases short and J 1 base short, with 11 bases between. The CDR3 length is 15 residues. Germline assignment: CDR1 SGHAT and CDR2 FQDESV (reference sequence). In DNA form, the CDR3 reads TGTGCCAGCAGCTTTTTTCAGGGCGGCACAGATACGCAGTATTTT. It is translated as CASSFFQGGTDTQYF.

The genes are TRBV19 and TRBJ2-5; TRBD1 matches at 10 bases. The germline gives CDR1 LNHDA, CDR2 SQIVND (reference sequence). This CDR3 is built from 16 residues. Trimming cost V 4 bases and J 5 bases; bases outside gene matches: 10. CDR3 residues: CASSTLAGTGVETQYF. The CDR3 DNA sequence: TGTGCCAGTAGTACCCTTGCCGGGACAGGGGTGGAGACCCAGTACTTC.

Written as DNA, the CDR3 is TGTGCCAGCAGTGAACAAGCGGCCTCCTACAATGAGCAGTTCTTC. Translated, it gives CASSEQAASYNEQFF. The rearrangement links TRBV2 to TRBJ2-1; tentatively, D is TRBD2 (5 bases). Per the germline V gene, CDR1 is SNHLY and CDR2 is FYNNEI. The CDR3 has 15 amino acids. Trimming took off 2 bases at V and 0 bases at J, with 8 bases between the two ends.

V gene TRBV7-9 combines with J gene TRBJ2-3, with 16 nucleotides matching TRBD2. Germline V gene lookup returns CDR1 SEHNR and CDR2 FQNEAQ (reference sequence). V dropped 5 bases and J dropped 6; count of bases not matched to a gene: 5. This CDR3 contains 16 residues. The CDR3 DNA follows: TGTGCCAGCAGCCCCGGGACTAGCGGGGGGGCCGATACGCAGTATTTT. Protein sequence: CASSPGTSGGADTQYF.

The V gene is TRBV4-1, the J gene TRBJ2-2; 9 bases are a match to TRBD1. The CDR3 is 15 residues long. In germline, CDR1 is MGHRA, CDR2 YSYEKL. Losses at the gene ends were 4 bases for V and 7 bases for J; bases not matched to a gene: 7. The CDR3: CASSPAGTGIGELFF. CDR3 nucleotide sequence: TGCGCCAGCAGCCCGGCCGGGACAGGGATCGGGGAGCTGTTTTTT.

V gene TRBV7-9 combines with J gene TRBJ2-5; possible D gene TRBD1, 6 bases. V was shortened by 5 bases and J by 5 bases, with 21 bases between the two germline ends. The CDR3 contains 16 residues. Germline-derived CDR1 and CDR2 are SEHNR and FQNEAQ (reference sequence). CDR3 bases: TGTGCCAGCAGCCCAAAGGGGGATTCAGCTTGGGAGACCCAGTACTTC. It yields the protein CASSPKGDSAWETQYF. Full variable domain (missing parts from reference TRBV7-9 and TRBJ2-5): DTGVSQNPRHKITKRGQNVTFRCDPISEHNRLYWYRQTLGQGPEFLTYFQNEAQLEKSRLLSDRFSAERPKGSFSTLEIQRTEQGDSAMYLCASSPKGDSAWETQYFGPGTRLLVL.

The V and J genes are TRBV9 and TRBJ1-5; 7 positions agree with TRBD1. The length of the CDR3 is 15 residues. Looked up from germline, CDR1 is SGDLS and CDR2 is YYNGEE. The junction had 10 bases not matched to a gene; V was cut back by 4 bases and J by 6 bases. DNA of the CDR3: TGTGCCAGCAGCCCGACAGGGCAGCAGGGTCAGCCCCAGCATTTT. This translates into CASSPTGQQGQPQHF.

This chain joins TRBV7-8 and TRBJ1-5; D is unresolved. Trimming removed 8 bases from V and 5 bases from J, with 7 bases in between. Germline loops: CDR1 SGHVS, CDR2 FQNEAQ. CDR3 length: 11 residues. CDR3 in amino acids: CASRVYQPQHF. DNA for the CDR3: TGTGCCAGCCGGGTCTATCAGCCCCAGCATTTT.

The rearrangement joins TRBV7-9 to TRBJ1-2; unclear D gene. V lost 4 bases, J lost 2 bases, and 14 bases lay in between. Germline V gives CDR1 SEHNR, CDR2 FQNEAQ (reference sequence). The CDR3 consists of 15 residues. CDR3 region: CASSSSGSVNYGYTF. The CDR3 coding sequence is TGTGCCAGCAGCTCCTCGGGGTCGGTAAACTATGGCTACACCTTC. Supplemented by reference TRBV7-9 and TRBJ1-2, the full variable domain reads DTGVSQNPRHKITKRGQNVTFRCDPISEHNRLYWYRQTLGQGPEFLTYFQNEAQLEKSRLLSDRFSAERPKGSFSTLEIQRTEQGDSAMYLCASSSSGSVNYGYTFGSGTRLTVV.

The V and J genes are TRBV19 and TRBJ2-3, with 7 bases aligning to TRBD2. Per the germline V gene, CDR1 is LNHDA and CDR2 is SQIVND (reference sequence). There are 15 residues in the CDR3. V shed 8 bases and J 1 base; nucleotides not matched to a gene: 9. The CDR3 bases are TGTGCCAGTCAAGTTAGCGGGCCCCGCACAGATACGCAGTATTTT. As protein: CASQVSGPRTDTQYF.

Written as DNA, the CDR3 is TGTGCCAGCAGCTCCGGTCCCCAAATGAATCAGCCCCAGCATTTT. Its protein is CASSSGPQMNQPQHF. V and J are TRBV7-9 and TRBJ1-5, with D unresolved. Germline CDR1 and CDR2: SEHNR and FQNEAQ (reference sequence). V was clipped by 4 bases and J by 4 bases, with 14 bases between them. CDR3 length: 15 residues.

V gene TRBV6-6 combines with J gene TRBJ1-1; no reliable D call. V was pared by 2 bases and J by 6 bases, with 10 bases between. Germline V gene data show CDR1 as MNHNY and CDR2 as SVGAGI (reference sequence). CDR3 length: 13 amino acids. CDR3 region: CASSYRGWAEAFF. CDR3 sequence (DNA): TGTGCCAGCAGTTACCGAGGTTGGGCTGAAGCTTTCTTT.

The rearrangement uses TRBV7-9 and TRBJ2-1; TRBD1 might be the D (6 bases). The ends were cut back, 3 bases at V and 8 bases at J, with 14 bases in the middle. The CDR3 sequence is 14 residues long. Germline loops: CDR1 SEHNR, CDR2 FQNEAQ (reference sequence). CDR3 in DNA: TGTGCCAGCAGCTTTCGACAGGTTAAGGATGAGCAGTTCTTC. Translation: CASSFRQVKDEQFF. The variable domain in full, with the rest retrieved from reference TRBV7-9 and TRBJ2-1, is DTGVSQNPRHKITKRGQNVTFRCDPISEHNRLYWYRQTLGQGPEFLTYFQNEAQLEKSRLLSDRFSAERPKGSFSTLEIQRTEQGDSAMYLCASSFRQVKDEQFFGPGTRLTVL.

The chain joins TRBV5-1 to TRBJ2-7, with a tentative D call TRBD2 (6 bases). This CDR3 contains 15 residues. Trimming pared 0 bases from V and 0 bases from J, leaving 10 bases between. In germline, CDR1 is SGHRS, CDR2 YFSETQ. The DNA for the CDR3 is TGCGCCAGCAGCTTGGCTGGCGGGGTCTCCTACGAGCAGTACTTC. As protein: CASSLAGGVSYEQYF.

This chain joins TRBV15 and TRBJ1-5; 10 positions match TRBD1. Germline V gene lookup returns CDR1 LNHNV and CDR2 YYDKDF (reference sequence). The CDR3 length is 16 residues. The ends lost 1 base at V and 5 bases at J; junction bases unmatched: 5. The DNA of the CDR3 is TGTGCCACCAGCAGAGTCTTTGGGACAGGGGATCAGCCCCAGCATTTT. Amino acid sequence: CATSRVFGTGDQPQHF.

The V and J genes are TRBV19 and TRBJ2-1, with a possible D match to TRBD2 (5 bases). CDR1 is LNHDA, CDR2 SQIVND, per germline (reference sequence). The length of the CDR3 is 12 residues. The V and J ends lost 7 bases and 4 bases respectively, with 8 bases between them. CDR3 DNA sequence: TGTGCCAGTACTAGCAGATACAATGAGCAGTTCTTC. Protein sequence: CASTSRYNEQFF.

The chain combines TRBV5-1 with TRBJ2-7; no clear D gene. CDR1 and CDR2 from the germline V gene are SGHRS and YFSETQ. CDR3 length: 14 residues. The V and J ends lost 1 base and 2 bases respectively, with 10 bases between them. The chain's CDR3 is CASSLLAETYEQYF. CDR3 bases: TGCGCCAGCAGCTTGCTCGCAGAAACCTACGAGCAGTACTTC. Combining the CDR3 with reference TRBV5-1 and TRBJ2-7 gives the whole variable domain KAGVTQTPRYLIKTRGQQVTLSCSPISGHRSVSWYQQTPGQGLQFLFEYFSETQRNKGNFPGRFSGRQFSNSRSEMNVSTLELGDSALYLCASSLLAETYEQYFGPGTRLTVT.

This clone was seen only once. This chain uses TRBV7-9 with TRBJ1-2, with D maybe TRBD1 (5 bases). There are 11 residues in the CDR3. CDR1 is SEHNR, CDR2 FQNEAQ, per germline (reference sequence). V lost 6 bases and J 8 bases, leaving 10 bases between the germline ends. The CDR3: CASSAGYGYTF. As DNA, the CDR3 is TGTGCCAGCAGTGCAGGGTACGGCTACACCTTC.

V and J are TRBV27 and TRBJ2-1; 11 bases align to TRBD2. Germline CDR1 reads MNHEY; CDR2 reads SMNVEV (reference sequence). The CDR3 is 14 amino acids. J gave up 6 bases and V 4 bases, and 2 bases lay outside the gene matches. Here the CDR3 reads CASSSGTSGNEQFF. As DNA, the CDR3 is TGTGCCAGCAGTTCCGGGACTAGCGGCAATGAGCAGTTCTTC.

This rearrangement joins TRBV9 to TRBJ1-2; 9 bases line up with TRBD1. V lost 2 bases, J lost 2 bases, and 7 bases stayed unmatched. Germline assignment: CDR1 SGDLS and CDR2 YYNGEE. The CDR3 is 16 amino acids. The CDR3 reads CASSVGQGFLNYGYTF. CDR3 nucleotide sequence: TGTGCCAGCAGCGTCGGACAGGGGTTTTTAAACTATGGCTACACCTTC.

The rearrangement joins TRBV4-2 to TRBJ2-7, with 8 bases aligning to TRBD2. Germline V gene lookup returns CDR1 LGHNA and CDR2 YNFKEQ. V lost 5 bases to trimming and J lost 0 bases; unmatched junction nucleotides: 9. The CDR3 length is 16 residues. In DNA form, the CDR3 reads TGTGCCAGCAGCATCACGGGGAGCGGGAGCTCCTACGAGCAGTACTTC. Translating it yields CASSITGSGSSYEQYF.

V and J are TRBV2 and TRBJ1-1; D is uncertain. The CDR3 has 13 amino acids. Trimming took off 4 bases at V and 0 bases at J, with 6 bases between the two ends. Germline V gene lookup returns CDR1 SNHLY and CDR2 FYNNEI. This chain's CDR3 is CASSVSVNTEAFF. The CDR3 DNA reads as TGTGCCAGCAGTGTCTCGGTGAACACTGAAGCTTTCTTT.

This clone was counted once. J is TRBJ2-3 and V is TRBV7-6, with 7 bases fitting TRBD2. Trimming removed 5 bases from V and 0 bases from J; junction bases left unmatched: 5. This CDR3 spans 15 amino acids. Germline CDR1 and CDR2: SGHVS and FNYEAQ. The CDR3 loop reads CASSLYGGSTDTQYF. CDR3 bases: TGTGCCAGCAGCCTTTACGGGGGGAGCACAGATACGCAGTATTTT.

The J gene is TRBJ2-7, the V gene TRBV9; D is possibly TRBD2 (7 bases). V shed 3 bases and J shed 5 bases, with 15 bases lying between them. CDR1 SGDLS and CDR2 YYNGEE come from the germline V gene. The CDR3 totals 14 residues. CDR3 protein: CASSGWGGADEQYF. CDR3 in DNA: TGTGCCAGCAGCGGTTGGGGGGGGGCGGACGAGCAGTACTTC.